This TCR beta chain is drawn from a study of blood T cell repertoires in COVID-19. The wider study: Specimens from acute and convalescent COVID-19 originated in the United States, Italy and Spain. Sources were T cells, B-cell-depleted T cells, or PBMCs; the material itself was cDNA or gDNA.

V dropped 6 bases and J dropped 8; count of bases not matched to a gene: 11. The germline gives CDR1 MNHEY, CDR2 SMNVEV (reference sequence). The length of the CDR3 is 15 residues. In the source study's methods: Estimation of nucleated cell counts was performed using reference gene primer amplification. Repertoires were generated with immunoSEQ multiplex PCR, while TCRdb's copy carries only in-frame clones and drops some. That table furnishes V, J and clone size, whereas the DNA furnished D and trimming. The sample holds a few hundred thousand clones, 84% seen once. This clonotype was sampled from a woman between 40 and 50 years old who had recovered from COVID-19. The J gene is TRBJ2-1, the V gene TRBV27; 9 bases map to TRBD2. Sequencing was performed on peripheral blood. CDR3: CASSLGTSRADEQFF. In nucleotides, the CDR3 is TGTGCCAGCAGCCTAGGGACTAGCAGGGCCGATGAGCAGTTCTTC.